This passage covers 6 T cell receptor beta chains from one sample sequenced in a study of control samples from healthy donors and cancer patients. Assay used: immunoSEQ multiplex PCR; TCRdb lists only in-frame clones, some missing. The data contain fewer than 200,000 clones, more than 80% of them singletons. Specimen: blood. The receptor source for this set is a young man in good health.

This chain links TRBV10-3 with TRBJ2-6; 9 nucleotides align to TRBD1. This CDR3 has 17 residues. Germline V CDR1 and CDR2: ENHRY, SYGVKD. The V and J ends lost 4 bases and 4 bases, in that order; junction bases with no gene match: 8. CDR3 nucleotide sequence: TGTGCCATCAGTGCTACACAGGGGGCGGGCGGGGCCAACGTCCTGACTTTC. Its translation: CAISATQGAGGANVLTF.

The J gene is TRBJ1-3, the V gene TRBV10-3, with D perhaps matching TRBD1 (5 bases). The germline V and J ends were trimmed by 6 bases and 0 bases, with 12 bases remaining between them. The CDR3 spans 15 residues. Germline loops: CDR1 ENHRY, CDR2 SYGVKD. The CDR3 is CAIRDRGFSGNTIYF. CDR3 bases: TGTGCCATCAGGGACCGGGGGTTCTCTGGAAACACCATATATTTT.

V usage is TRBV11-3 and J usage is TRBJ1-1; D may be TRBD1 (5 bases). Trimming removed 1 base from V and 1 base from J, with 10 bases in between. The germline V gene has CDR1 SGHNT and CDR2 YENEEA. The CDR3 extends over 15 amino acids. The CDR3 protein is CASSLVLGPNTEAFF. The CDR3 nucleotides read TGTGCCAGCAGCTTAGTGCTGGGGCCGAACACTGAAGCTTTCTTT.

The J gene is TRBJ1-3, the V gene TRBV19; D is uncertain. The CDR3 is made up of 16 amino acids. V shed 4 bases and J shed 3 bases, with 16 bases lying between them. Looked up from germline, CDR1 is LNHDA and CDR2 is SQIVND (reference sequence). The CDR3 DNA sequence: TGTGCCAGTAGTAGGCCGACGCCGTACGGTGGAAACACCATATATTTT. Translation gives CASSRPTPYGGNTIYF.

This clone showed up just a few times. This sequence joins TRBV28 and TRBJ1-2; D is ambiguous. V was cut by 6 bases and J by 3 bases, with 5 bases left in between. Germline V gene sequence: CDR1 MDHEN, CDR2 SYDVKM. The CDR3 is made up of 11 amino acids. The CDR3 coding sequence is TGTGCCAGCAGGAAAGACTATGGCTACACCTTC. Its translation is CASRKDYGYTF.

The chain joins TRBV14 to TRBJ1-2; 8 positions agree with TRBD1. CDR3 length: 15 residues. After removal of 0 bases from V and 5 bases from J, the junction contained 5 bases not matched to a gene. Germline-derived CDR1 and CDR2 are SGHDN and FVKESK. The CDR3 DNA is TGTGCCAGCAGCCAAGATGGACAGGGAGGGTATGGCTACACCTTC. As protein: CASSQDGQGGYGYTF.